The present T cell receptor (beta chain) was sequenced within a study of OX40 agonist ivuxolimab in advanced cancers. Turning to the study itself: An agonistic anti-OX40 (CD134) antibody, ivuxolimab, was used to treat the patients. Study-wide findings and caveats: Fewer expanded clones were found on average in CD4+ than in CD8+ T cells. In the 0.1 to 3.0 mg/kg range, CD4+ and CD8+ blood T cells had expanded clonally by week 6.

Produced via immunoSEQ multiplex PCR; TCRdb's table is partial and in-frame only. The repertoire consists of around 70,000 clones, with roughly 82% occurring once and the leading ten covering 5%. As to this clone: Its antigen is unknown.

The V gene's germline CDR1 is MNHEY and CDR2 SMNVEV (reference sequence). The CDR3 is made up of 17 amino acids. Trimming stripped 4 bases from V and 14 bases from J, with 30 bases between. The TCR sequence derives from an adult with an advanced solid tumor such as melanoma, head and neck, liver or kidney cancer. The J gene is TRBJ2-1, the V gene TRBV27; D perhaps matches TRBD2 (7 bases). The specimen comprised CD4+ or CD8+ T cells sorted from blood, sampled in a trial of the OX40 agonist ivuxolimab. CDR3 in amino acids: CASSSPLADRLAKGEFF. The CDR3 coding sequence is TGTGCCAGCAGTTCGCCGCTAGCGGACCGGCTAGCTAAGGGGGAGTTCTTC.